This T cell receptor beta chain was recovered during a study of T cell repertoires in cytomegalovirus infection. For the study at large: Carrying CMV and the relevant HLA type showed in public TCR beta signatures.

The CDR3 has 15 residues. V lost 4 bases and J lost 3; bases outside the gene matches: 6. Per germline, CDR1 SGHTA and CDR2 FQGNSA. To note about this clonotype: Its antigen is not identified.

Study conclusions and caveats: In two of eight donors, the top clonotype was HLA-C-restricted CMV-specific. CMV carriers with the relevant HLA were identified by cumulative public TCR beta family frequency.

TCRdb reprocessed the reads via MiXCR and lists one record per CDR3 protein. The table has over 200,000 distinct CDR3 sequences, 12% to 15% seen once. The material sequenced was PBMCs. This chain uses TRBV7-2 with TRBJ2-1; 7 bases are shared with TRBD1. This TCR was recovered from a human donor in good health (CMV status not recorded). Some clones in this sample may be carry-over from other donors' samples. CDR3 in DNA: TGTGCCAGCAGCTCAGGGGACAGCGGCTACAATGAGCAGTTCTTC. It encodes CASSSGDSGYNEQFF.